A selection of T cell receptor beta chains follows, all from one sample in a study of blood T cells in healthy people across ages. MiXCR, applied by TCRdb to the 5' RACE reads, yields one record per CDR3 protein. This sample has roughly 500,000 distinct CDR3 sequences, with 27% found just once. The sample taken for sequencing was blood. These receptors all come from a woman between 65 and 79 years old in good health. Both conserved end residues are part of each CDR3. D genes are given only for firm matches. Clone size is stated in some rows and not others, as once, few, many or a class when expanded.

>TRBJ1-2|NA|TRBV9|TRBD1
CASSPGTGGAGRRVMDGYTF
TGTGCCAGCAGCCCCGGGACAGGGGGCGCCGGTCGTAGGGTAATGGATGGCTACACCTTC
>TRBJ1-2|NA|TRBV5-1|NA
CASSLAGRTNYGYTF
TGCGCCAGCAGCTTAGCGGGACGGACTAACTATGGCTACACCTTC
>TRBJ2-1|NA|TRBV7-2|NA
CASSLGPLEYNEQFF
TGTGCCAGCAGCTTAGGCCCACTAGAATACAATGAGCAGTTCTTC
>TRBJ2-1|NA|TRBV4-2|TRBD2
CASSQIPASGGHNEQFF
TGTGCCAGCAGCCAAATCCCGGCTAGCGGGGGCCACAATGAGCAGTTCTTC
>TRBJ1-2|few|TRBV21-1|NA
CASSKAHSSQLNYGYTF
TGTGCCAGCAGCAAAGCGCACTCGTCGCAATTGAACTATGGCTACACCTTC
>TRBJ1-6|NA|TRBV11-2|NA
CASTPFGGTPLHF
TGTGCCAGCACCCCTTTCGGCGGCACACCCCTCCACTTT
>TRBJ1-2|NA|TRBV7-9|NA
CASSRRTSYGYTF
TGTGCCAGCAGCCGACGGACAAGCTATGGCTACACCTTC
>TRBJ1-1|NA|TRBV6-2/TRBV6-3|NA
CASTPGTKAFF
TGTGCCAGCACCCCCGGGACAAAAGCTTTCTTT
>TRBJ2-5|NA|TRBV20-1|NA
CSAIGVARRAQYF
TGCAGTGCCATCGGGGTAGCCCGACGGGCCCAGTACTTC
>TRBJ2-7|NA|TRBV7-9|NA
CASSHDLANYEQYF
TGTGCCAGCAGCCATGATCTGGCCAACTACGAGCAGTACTTC
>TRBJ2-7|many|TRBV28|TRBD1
CASSPGQQIYEQYF
TGTGCCAGCAGTCCGGGACAGCAAATCTACGAGCAGTACTTC
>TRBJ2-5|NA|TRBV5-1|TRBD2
CASSLRLAGEGETQYF
TGCGCCAGCAGCTTACGACTAGCGGGGGAAGGGGAGACCCAGTACTTC
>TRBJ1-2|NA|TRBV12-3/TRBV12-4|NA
CASSSNRAPNYGYTF
TGTGCCAGCAGTTCCAACAGGGCACCTAACTATGGCTACACCTTC
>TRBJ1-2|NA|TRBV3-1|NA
CASSRTEDYTF
TGTGCCAGCAGCCGCACAGAAGACTACACCTTC
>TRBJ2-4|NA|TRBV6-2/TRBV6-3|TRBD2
CASSRGGFRDIQYF
TGTGCCAGCAGTCGCGGGGGTTTTAGAGACATTCAGTACTTC
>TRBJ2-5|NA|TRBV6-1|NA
CACLGSTKETQYF
TGTGCCTGCCTGGGGAGTACCAAAGAGACCCAGTACTTC
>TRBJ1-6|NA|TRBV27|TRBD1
CASSYAHDRGLTYNSPLHF
TGTGCCAGCAGTTACGCACACGACAGGGGGCTGACCTATAATTCACCCCTCCACTTT
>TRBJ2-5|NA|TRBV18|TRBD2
CASSPTGTSGRSQETQYF
TGTGCCAGCTCACCGACGGGTACTAGCGGACGGTCCCAAGAGACCCAGTACTTC
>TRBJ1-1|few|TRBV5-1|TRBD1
CASSLLGQGHTEAFF
TGCGCCAGCAGCTTGTTGGGACAGGGCCACACTGAAGCTTTCTTT
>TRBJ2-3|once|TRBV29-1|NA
CSVELWQLAGTDTQYF
TGCAGCGTTGAGTTATGGCAACTGGCTGGCACAGATACGCAGTATTTT
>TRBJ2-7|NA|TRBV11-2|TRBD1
CASSFLQGSLNEQYF
TGTGCCAGCAGCTTCTTACAGGGGAGCTTGAACGAGCAGTACTTC
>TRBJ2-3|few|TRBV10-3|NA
CAISEGADTQYF
TGTGCCATCAGTGAGGGGGCAGATACGCAGTATTTT
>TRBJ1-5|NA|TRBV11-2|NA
CASSLGSSGEVDTQHF
TGTGCCAGCAGCTTAGGGTCCAGCGGGGAAGTAGATACGCAGCATTTT
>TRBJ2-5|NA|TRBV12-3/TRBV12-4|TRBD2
CASSLGEGSQYF
TGTGCCAGCAGTTTAGGGGAGGGGTCCCAGTACTTC
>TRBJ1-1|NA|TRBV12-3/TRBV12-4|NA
CASSSGGGRLNTEAFF
TGTGCCAGCAGTTCAGGCGGCGGGAGGCTGAACACTGAAGCTTTCTTT
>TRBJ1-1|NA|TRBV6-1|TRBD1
CASRDTQGQEAFF
TGTGCCAGCAGGGATACACAGGGGCAAGAAGCTTTCTTT
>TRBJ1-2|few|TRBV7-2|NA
CASSARTANYGYTF
TGTGCCAGCAGCGCCCGGACGGCTAACTATGGCTACACCTTC
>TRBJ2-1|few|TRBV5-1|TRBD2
CASSWGSGGLDEQFF
TGCGCCAGCAGCTGGGGTAGCGGGGGGTTGGATGAGCAGTTCTTC
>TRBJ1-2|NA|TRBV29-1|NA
CSVVGGNYGYTF
TGCAGCGTAGTTGGCGGGAACTATGGCTACACCTTC
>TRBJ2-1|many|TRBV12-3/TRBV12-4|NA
CASSLRTGSYNEQFF
TGCGCCAGCAGCTTGAGGACGGGCTCCTACAATGAGCAGTTCTTC
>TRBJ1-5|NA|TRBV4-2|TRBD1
CASSQFPPGQDSNQPQHF
TGTGCCAGCAGCCAATTCCCTCCGGGACAGGATAGCAATCAGCCCCAGCATTTT
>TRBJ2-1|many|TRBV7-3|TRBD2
CASSPQRGGEQFF
TGTGCCAGCAGCCCGCAAAGGGGAGGGGAGCAGTTCTTC
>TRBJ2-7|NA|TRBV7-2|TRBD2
CASSLGLAENSYEQHF
TGTGCCAGCAGCTTGGGACTAGCGGAAAACTCCTACGAGCAGCACTTC
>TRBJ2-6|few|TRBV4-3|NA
CASSQGVHQSGANVLTF
TGCGCCAGCAGCCAAGGGGTACACCAATCGGGGGCCAACGTCCTGACTTTC
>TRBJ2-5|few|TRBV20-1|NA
CSAVRGHNEQYF
TGCAGTGCAGTTCGAGGTCACAATGAGCAGTACTTC
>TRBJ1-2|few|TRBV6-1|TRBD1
CASTTTGNYGYTF
TGTGCCAGCACCACGACAGGGAACTATGGCTACACCTTC
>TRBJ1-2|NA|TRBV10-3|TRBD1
CAIRSGQSYGYTF
TGTGCCATCAGGTCGGGACAGAGTTATGGCTACACCTTC
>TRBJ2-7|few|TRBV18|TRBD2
CASSPQQLAGHPGEQYF
TGTGCCAGCTCACCGCAACAGCTAGCGGGACACCCGGGGGAGCAGTACTTC
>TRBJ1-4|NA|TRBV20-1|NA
CSASPRGGPYEKLLF
TGCAGTGCTTCACCTCGGGGGGGCCCCTATGAAAAACTGCTTTTT
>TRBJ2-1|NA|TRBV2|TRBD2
CASLGSGEINEQFF
TGTGCCAGCCTCGGTAGCGGGGAGATCAATGAGCAGTTCTTC
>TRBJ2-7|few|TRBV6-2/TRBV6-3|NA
CASGIVRYEQYF
TGTGCCAGTGGAATAGTCAGATACGAGCAGTACTTC
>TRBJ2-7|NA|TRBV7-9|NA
CASSFNRENEQYF
TGTGCCAGCAGCTTTAACAGGGAGAACGAGCAGTACTTC
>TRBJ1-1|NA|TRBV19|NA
CASIRAGNTEAFF
TGTGCCAGTATTAGGGCCGGGAACACTGAAGCTTTCTTT
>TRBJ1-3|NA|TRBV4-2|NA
CASSHGSQNGNTIYF
TGTGCCAGCAGCCATGGGAGCCAAAATGGAAACACCATATATTTT
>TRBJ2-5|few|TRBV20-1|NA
CSATTATQETQYF
TGCAGTGCTACGACAGCAACACAAGAGACCCAGTACTTC
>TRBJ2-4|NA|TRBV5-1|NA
CASSLAGQFGENIQYF
TGCGCCAGCAGCTTGGCCGGACAGTTCGGGGAAAACATTCAGTACTTC
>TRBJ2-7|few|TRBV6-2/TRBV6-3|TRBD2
CASSYSRSGRYEQYF
TGTGCCAGCAGTTACTCTCGCAGCGGGAGATACGAGCAGTACTTC
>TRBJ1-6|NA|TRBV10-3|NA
CAISESNRANSPLHF
TGTGCCATCAGTGAGTCTAACAGGGCAAATTCACCCCTCCACTTT
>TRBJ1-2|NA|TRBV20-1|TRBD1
CSALGQGNGYTF
TGCAGTGCTTTGGGACAGGGAAATGGCTACACCTTC
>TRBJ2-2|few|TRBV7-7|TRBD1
CASRSTGTGELFF
TGTGCTAGCAGATCGACAGGGACCGGGGAGCTGTTTTTT
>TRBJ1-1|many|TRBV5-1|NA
CASSWSGKREATEAFF
TGCGCCAGCAGCTGGTCGGGGAAGCGGGAGGCCACTGAAGCTTTCTTT
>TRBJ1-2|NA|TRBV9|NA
CASSGLAGRNYGYTF
TGTGCCAGCAGCGGGCTCGCGGGCAGGAACTATGGCTACACCTTC